One T cell receptor beta chain is described in this entry. These data originate in a study of blood T cell repertoires in COVID-19. Study details: Sites in the United States, Italy and Spain provided acute and convalescent COVID-19 samples. PBMCs, B-cell-depleted T cells, or T cells were the source of the cDNA or gDNA that made up the material.

In the original analysis: How many nucleated cells were present was estimated from reference gene primer amplification. Here immunoSEQ multiplex PCR was the method, and the copy in TCRdb shows in-frame clones only, minus some. The V and J calls and clone size are taken from that table; D and trimming were inferred from the DNA. The data contain 60,000 to 100,000 clones, over 85% of them singletons. The sample comprised peripheral blood. The sequence was collected from a man aged 50 to 59 with active COVID-19.

Written as DNA, the CDR3 is TGTGCCACCAGAAGGTCCTCAGGCACCATATATTTT. It encodes CATRRSSGTIYF. V and J are TRBV6-5 and TRBJ1-3; D remains unclear. The CDR3 is made up of 12 amino acids. Per the germline V gene, CDR1 is MNHEY and CDR2 is SVGAGI. The V end was cut by 10 bases, the J end by 9 bases, with 16 bases between.